This TCR beta chain was sequenced in a study of T-cell reconstitution after alpha-beta-depleted transplantation in children. Findings of the study overall: Newly made T cells mostly supplied T-cell counts and diversity one year after transplant. The origin of high day-60 TCRbeta diversity in some patients lay in surviving recipient T cells and thymic progenitors.

The table lists this clonotype with a few counts. Its antigen is not identified. The CDR3 spans 15 residues. The J segment lost 5 bases and the V segment lost 6 bases, leaving 10 bases of the junction unmatched. This sample's TCRbeta library carried unique molecular identifier barcodes. A single record per CDR3 protein comes from TCRdb applying MiXCR to the PCR reads. The sample consists of about 600,000 distinct CDR3 sequences, 20% to 25% of them appearing once. This material consisted of PBMCs, mostly from graft donor cells, taken 360 days after TCRalphabeta/CD19-depleted stem cell transplant. The chain uses TRBV12-3 or TRBV12-4 and TRBJ2-5; TRBD1 agrees at 9 bases. The receptor was isolated from a boy younger than two who had a stem cell transplant for acute myeloid leukemia, so the T cells may come from the graft donor. The CDR3 region has the DNA TGTGCCAGCAGGCGAGCCGGGACAGGGACGGAGACCCAGTACTTC. Protein sequence: CASRRAGTGTETQYF.